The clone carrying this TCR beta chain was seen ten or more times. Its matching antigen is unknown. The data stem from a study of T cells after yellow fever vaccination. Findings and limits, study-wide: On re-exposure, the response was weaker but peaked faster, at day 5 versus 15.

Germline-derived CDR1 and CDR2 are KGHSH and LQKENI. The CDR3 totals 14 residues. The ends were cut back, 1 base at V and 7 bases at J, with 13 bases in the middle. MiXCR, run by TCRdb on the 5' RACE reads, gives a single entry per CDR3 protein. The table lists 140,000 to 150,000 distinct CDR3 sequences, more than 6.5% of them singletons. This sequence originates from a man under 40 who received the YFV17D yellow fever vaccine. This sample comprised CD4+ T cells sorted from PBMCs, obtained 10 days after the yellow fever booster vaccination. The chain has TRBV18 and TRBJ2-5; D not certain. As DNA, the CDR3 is TGTGCCAGCTCACCACGGGTCATCAAGGGGACCCAGTACTTC. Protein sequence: CASSPRVIKGTQYF.